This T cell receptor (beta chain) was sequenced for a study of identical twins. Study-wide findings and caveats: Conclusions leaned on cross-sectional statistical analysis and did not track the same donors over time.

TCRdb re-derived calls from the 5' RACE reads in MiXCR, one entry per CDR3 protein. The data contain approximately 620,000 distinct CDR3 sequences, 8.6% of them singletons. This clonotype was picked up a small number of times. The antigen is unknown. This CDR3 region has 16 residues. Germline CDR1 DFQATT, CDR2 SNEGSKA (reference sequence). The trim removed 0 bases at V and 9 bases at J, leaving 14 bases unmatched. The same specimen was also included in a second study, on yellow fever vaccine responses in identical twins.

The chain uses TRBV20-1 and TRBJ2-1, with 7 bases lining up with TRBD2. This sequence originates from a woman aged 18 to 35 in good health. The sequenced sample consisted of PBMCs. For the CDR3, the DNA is TGCAGTGCTAGAGAAGGCTTAGCTAGCGGCGTGGGTGAGCAGTTCTTC. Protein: CSAREGLASGVGEQFF.